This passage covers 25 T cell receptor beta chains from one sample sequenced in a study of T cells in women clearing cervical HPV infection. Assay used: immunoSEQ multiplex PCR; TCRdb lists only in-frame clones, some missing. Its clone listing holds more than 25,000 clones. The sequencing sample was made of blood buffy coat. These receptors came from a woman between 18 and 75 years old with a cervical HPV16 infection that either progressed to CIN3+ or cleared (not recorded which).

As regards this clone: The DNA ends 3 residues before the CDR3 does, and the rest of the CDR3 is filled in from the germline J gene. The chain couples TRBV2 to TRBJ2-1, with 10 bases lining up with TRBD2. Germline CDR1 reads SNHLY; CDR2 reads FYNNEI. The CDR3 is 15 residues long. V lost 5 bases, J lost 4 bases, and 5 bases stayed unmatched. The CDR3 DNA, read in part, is TGTGCCAGCAGTATAGCGGGGGGCCTTTACAATGAG. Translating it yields CASSIAGGLYNE. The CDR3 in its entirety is CASSIAGGLYNEQFF.

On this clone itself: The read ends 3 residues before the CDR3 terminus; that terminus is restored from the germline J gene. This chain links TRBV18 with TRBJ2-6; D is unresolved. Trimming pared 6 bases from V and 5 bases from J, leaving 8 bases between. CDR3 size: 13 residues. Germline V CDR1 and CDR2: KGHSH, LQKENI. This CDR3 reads CASSQQRANVLTF. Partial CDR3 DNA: TGTGCCAGCTCCCAACAGCGGGCCAACGTC.

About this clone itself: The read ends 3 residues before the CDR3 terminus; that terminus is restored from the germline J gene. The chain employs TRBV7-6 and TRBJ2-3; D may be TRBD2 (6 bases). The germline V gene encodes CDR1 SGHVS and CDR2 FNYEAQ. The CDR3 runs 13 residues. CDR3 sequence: CASSRDFQETQYF. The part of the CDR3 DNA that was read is TGTGCCAGCAGCAGGGACTTCCAAGAGACG.

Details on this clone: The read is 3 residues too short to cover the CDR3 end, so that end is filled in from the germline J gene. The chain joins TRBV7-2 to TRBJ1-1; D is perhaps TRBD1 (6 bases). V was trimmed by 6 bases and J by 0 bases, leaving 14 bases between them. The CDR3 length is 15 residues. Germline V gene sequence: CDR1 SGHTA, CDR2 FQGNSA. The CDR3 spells CASRDSWQVNTEAFF. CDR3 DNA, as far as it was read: TGTGCCAGCAGGGACAGTTGGCAGGTGAACACTGAA.

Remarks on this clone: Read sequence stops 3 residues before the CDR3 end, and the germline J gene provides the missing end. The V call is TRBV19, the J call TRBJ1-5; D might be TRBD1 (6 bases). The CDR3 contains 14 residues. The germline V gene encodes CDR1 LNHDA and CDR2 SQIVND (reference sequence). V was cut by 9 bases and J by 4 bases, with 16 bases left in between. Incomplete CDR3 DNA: TGTGCCAGCTGGACAGCAGTGGGGAATCAGCCC. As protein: CASWTAVGNQP. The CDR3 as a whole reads CASWTAVGNQPQHF.

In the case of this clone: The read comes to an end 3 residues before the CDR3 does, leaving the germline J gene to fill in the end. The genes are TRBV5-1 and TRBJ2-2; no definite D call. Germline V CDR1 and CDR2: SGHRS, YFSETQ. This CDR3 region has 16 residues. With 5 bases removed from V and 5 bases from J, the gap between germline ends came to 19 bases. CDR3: CASSRTPVAETGELFF. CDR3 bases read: TGCGCCAGCAGTCGCACGCCTGTGGCCGAAACCGGGGAG.

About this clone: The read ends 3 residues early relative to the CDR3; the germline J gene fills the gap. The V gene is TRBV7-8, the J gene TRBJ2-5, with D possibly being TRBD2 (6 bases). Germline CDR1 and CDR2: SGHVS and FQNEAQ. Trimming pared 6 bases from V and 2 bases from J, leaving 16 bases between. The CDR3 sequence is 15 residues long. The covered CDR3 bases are TGTGCCAGCAGGAGCGGAGGGCCCGATCAAGAGACC. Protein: CASRSGGPDQET. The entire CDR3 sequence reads CASRSGGPDQETQYF.

This chain's CDR3 is CSVNPSAGMKTQYF. CDR3 DNA, as far as it was read: TGCAGTGTTAATCCCAGCGCGGGTATGAAGACC. This chain uses TRBV20-1 with TRBJ2-5; tentatively, D is TRBD2 (5 bases). From the germline J gene comes the end of the CDR3, since the read stops 3 residues before it. The germline V and J ends were trimmed by 7 bases and 6 bases, with 21 bases remaining between them. This CDR3 has 14 amino acids. In germline, CDR1 is DFQATT, CDR2 SNEGSKA (reference sequence).

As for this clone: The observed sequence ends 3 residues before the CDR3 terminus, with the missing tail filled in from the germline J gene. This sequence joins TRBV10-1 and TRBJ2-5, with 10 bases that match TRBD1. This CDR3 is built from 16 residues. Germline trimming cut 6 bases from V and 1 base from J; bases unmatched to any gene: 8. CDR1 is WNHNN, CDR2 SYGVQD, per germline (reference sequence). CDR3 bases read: TGCGCCAGCAGGACAGGGGGCGAGGGCGGCCAAGAGACC. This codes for CASRTGGEGGQET. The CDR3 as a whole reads CASRTGGEGGQETQYF.

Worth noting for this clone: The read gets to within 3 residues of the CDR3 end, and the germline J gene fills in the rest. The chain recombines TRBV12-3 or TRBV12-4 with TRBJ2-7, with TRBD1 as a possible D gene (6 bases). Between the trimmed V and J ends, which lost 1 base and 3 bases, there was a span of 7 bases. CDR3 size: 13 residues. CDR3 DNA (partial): TGTGCCAGCAGTTTAGGCAGGGGCTACGAG. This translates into CASSLGRGYE. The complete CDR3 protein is CASSLGRGYEQYF.

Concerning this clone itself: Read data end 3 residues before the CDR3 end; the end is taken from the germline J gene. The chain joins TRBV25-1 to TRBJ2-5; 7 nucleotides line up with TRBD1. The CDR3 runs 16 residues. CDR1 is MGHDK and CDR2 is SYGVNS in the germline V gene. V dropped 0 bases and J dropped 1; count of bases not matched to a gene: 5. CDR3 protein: CASSEYQGQSQETQYF. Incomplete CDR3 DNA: TGTGCCAGCAGTGAATATCAGGGACAGAGCCAAGAGACC.

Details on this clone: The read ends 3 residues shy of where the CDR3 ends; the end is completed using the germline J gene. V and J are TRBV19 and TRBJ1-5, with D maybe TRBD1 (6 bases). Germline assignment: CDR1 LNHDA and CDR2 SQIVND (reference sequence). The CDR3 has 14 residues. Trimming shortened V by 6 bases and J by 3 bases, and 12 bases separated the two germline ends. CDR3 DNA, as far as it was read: TGTGCCAGTAGACCAGGGGTTGCCAATCAGCCC. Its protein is CASRPGVANQP. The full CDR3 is CASRPGVANQPQHF.

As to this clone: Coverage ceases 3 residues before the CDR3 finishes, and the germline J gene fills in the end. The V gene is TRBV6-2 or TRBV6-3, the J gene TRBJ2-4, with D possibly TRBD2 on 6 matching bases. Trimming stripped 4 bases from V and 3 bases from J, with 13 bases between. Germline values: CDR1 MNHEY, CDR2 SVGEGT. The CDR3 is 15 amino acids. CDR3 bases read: TGTGCCAGCAGTTGGCGGGGAAGGGACAAAAACATT. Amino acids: CASSWRGRDKNI. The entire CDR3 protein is CASSWRGRDKNIQYF.

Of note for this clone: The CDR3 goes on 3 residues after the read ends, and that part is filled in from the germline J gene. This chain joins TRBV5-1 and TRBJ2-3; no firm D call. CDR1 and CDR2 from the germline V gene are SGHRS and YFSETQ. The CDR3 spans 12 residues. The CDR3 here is CASSPLSETQYF. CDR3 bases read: TGCGCCAGCAGCCCACTAAGTGAGACG.

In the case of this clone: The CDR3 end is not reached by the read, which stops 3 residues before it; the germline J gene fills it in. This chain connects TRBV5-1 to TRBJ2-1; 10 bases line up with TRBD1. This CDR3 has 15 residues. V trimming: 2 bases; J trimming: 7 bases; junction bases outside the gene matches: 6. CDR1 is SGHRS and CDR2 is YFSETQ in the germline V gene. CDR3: CASSFGDRGMNEQFF. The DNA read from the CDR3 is TGCGCCAGCAGCTTTGGGGACAGGGGAATGAATGAG.

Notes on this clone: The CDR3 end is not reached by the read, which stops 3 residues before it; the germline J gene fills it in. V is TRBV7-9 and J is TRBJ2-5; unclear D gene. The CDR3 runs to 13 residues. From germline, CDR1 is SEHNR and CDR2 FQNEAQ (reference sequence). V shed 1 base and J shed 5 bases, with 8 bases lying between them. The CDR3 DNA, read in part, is TGTGCCAGCAGCTTAGTTTCGGTGGAGACC. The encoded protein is CASSLVSVET. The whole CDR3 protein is CASSLVSVETQYF.

CDR3 bases read: TGTGCCAGTACCCCCGGGACTAGCGGCTACGAG. It yields the protein CASTPGTSGYE. The CDR3 reads in full as CASTPGTSGYEQYF. The rearrangement links TRBV28 to TRBJ2-7, with TRBD2 matching 11 bases. The read ends 3 residues shy of where the CDR3 ends; the end is completed using the germline J gene. Germline CDR1 and CDR2: MDHEN and SYDVKM. J was trimmed by 3 bases and V by 9 bases; bases with no gene match: 7. CDR3 length: 14 amino acids.

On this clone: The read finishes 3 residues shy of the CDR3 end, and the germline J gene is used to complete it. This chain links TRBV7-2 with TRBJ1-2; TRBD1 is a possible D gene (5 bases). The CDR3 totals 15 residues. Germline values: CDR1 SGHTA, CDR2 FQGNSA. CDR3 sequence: CASSFMGSGGGDYTF. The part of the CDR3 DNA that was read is TGTGCCAGCAGCTTTATGGGAAGCGGGGGAGGAGAC.

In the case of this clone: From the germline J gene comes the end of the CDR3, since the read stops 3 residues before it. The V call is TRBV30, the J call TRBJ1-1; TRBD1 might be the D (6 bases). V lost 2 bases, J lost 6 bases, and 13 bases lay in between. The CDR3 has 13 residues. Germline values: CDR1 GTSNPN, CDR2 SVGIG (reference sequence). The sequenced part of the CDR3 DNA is TGTGCCTGGAGTACAGGGTTGGGTTCTGAA. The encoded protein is CAWSTGLGSE. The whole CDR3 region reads CAWSTGLGSEAFF.

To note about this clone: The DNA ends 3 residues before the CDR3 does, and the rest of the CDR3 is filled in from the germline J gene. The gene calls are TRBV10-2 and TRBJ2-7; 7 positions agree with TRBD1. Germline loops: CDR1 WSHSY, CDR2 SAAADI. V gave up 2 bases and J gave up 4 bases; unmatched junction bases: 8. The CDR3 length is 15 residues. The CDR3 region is CASSETSGGRYEQYF. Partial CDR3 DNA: TGCGCCAGCAGTGAGACGTCAGGGGGACGGTACGAG.

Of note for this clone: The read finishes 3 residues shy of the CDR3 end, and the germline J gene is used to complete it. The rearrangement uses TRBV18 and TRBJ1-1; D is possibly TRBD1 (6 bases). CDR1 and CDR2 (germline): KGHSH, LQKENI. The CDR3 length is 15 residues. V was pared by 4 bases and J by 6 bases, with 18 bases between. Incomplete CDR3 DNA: TGTGCCAGCTCACGCACGGACAGTAGAGTCCCTGAA. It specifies CASSRTDSRVPE. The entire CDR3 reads CASSRTDSRVPEAFF.

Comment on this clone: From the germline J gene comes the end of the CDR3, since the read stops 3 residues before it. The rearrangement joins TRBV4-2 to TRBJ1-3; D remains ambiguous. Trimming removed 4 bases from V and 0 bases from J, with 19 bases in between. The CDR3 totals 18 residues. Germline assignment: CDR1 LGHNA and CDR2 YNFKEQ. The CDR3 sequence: CASSPNLRKRGSGNTIYF. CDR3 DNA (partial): TGTGCCAGCAGCCCCAACCTCAGGAAGCGGGGCTCTGGAAACACC.

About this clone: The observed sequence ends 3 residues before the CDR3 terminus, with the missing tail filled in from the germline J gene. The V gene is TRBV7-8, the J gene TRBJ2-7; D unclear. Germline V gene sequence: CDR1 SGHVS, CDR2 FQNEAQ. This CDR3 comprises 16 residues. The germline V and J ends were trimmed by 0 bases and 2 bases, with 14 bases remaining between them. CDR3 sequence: CASSLAIPPSTYEQYF. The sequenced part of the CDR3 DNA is TGTGCCAGCAGCTTAGCGATCCCCCCCAGTACCTACGAG.

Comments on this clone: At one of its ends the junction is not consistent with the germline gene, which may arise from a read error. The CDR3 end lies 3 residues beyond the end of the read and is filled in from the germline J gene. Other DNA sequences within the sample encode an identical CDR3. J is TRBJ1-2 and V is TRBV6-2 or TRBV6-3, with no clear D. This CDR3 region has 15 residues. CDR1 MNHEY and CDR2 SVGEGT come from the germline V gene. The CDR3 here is CASSYSGPVGDGYTF. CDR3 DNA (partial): TGTGCCAGCAGTTACTCAGGGCCCGTCGGGGATGGA.

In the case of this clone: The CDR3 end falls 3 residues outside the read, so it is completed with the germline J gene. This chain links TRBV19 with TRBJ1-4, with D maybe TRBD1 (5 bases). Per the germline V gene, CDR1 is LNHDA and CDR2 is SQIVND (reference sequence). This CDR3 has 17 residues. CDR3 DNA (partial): TGTGCCAGCCACCCATCCATCCGACGCACTGGGGCCAACGTA. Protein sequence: CASHPSIRRTGANV. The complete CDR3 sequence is CASHPSIRRTGANVLFF.